These 20 T cell receptor beta chains originate from one sample sequenced in a study of OX40 agonist ivuxolimab in advanced cancers. Here immunoSEQ multiplex PCR was the method, and the copy in TCRdb shows in-frame clones only, minus some. Here the sample spans 60,000 to 75,000 clones, approximately 90% being singletons. This specimen was CD4+ or CD8+ T cells sorted from blood, taken in a trial of the OX40 agonist ivuxolimab. The source of these receptors is an adult with an advanced solid tumor such as melanoma, head and neck, liver or kidney cancer.

This chain links TRBV29-1 with TRBJ2-7; D unclear. Germline CDR1 SQVTM, CDR2 ANQGSEA. The length of the CDR3 is 13 residues. Trimming took off 5 bases at V and 6 bases at J, with 17 bases between the two ends. CDR3 DNA sequence: TGCAGCGTTTCTGAGGCAGCGATCAGCGAGCAGTACTTC. Its protein product is CSVSEAAISEQYF.

This chain joins TRBV2 and TRBJ1-2, with 7 bases matching TRBD1. V was clipped by 6 bases and J by 0 bases; unmatched bases: 4. CDR1 and CDR2 from the germline V gene are SNHLY and FYNNEI. This CDR3 contains 14 residues. CDR3 protein: CASRVGQANYGYTF. CDR3 nucleotides: TGTGCCAGCAGGGTTGGACAGGCTAACTATGGCTACACCTTC.

The chain uses TRBV10-3 and TRBJ2-2; D gene unclear. Deletions cut 4 bases from V and 3 bases from J, with 6 bases between. Per germline, CDR1 ENHRY and CDR2 SYGVKD. This CDR3 comprises 13 residues. CDR3 sequence: CAISGRDTGELFF. CDR3 DNA: TGTGCCATCAGTGGCCGGGACACCGGGGAGCTGTTTTTT.

The chain has TRBV5-6 and TRBJ1-3; D not certain. CDR1 is SGHDT and CDR2 is YYEEEE in the germline V gene. This CDR3 has 15 residues. Trimming pared 0 bases from V and 2 bases from J, leaving 9 bases between. Written as DNA, the CDR3 is TGTGCCAGCAGCTTGGTTCACGGAACTGGAAACACCATATATTTT. Translated, it gives CASSLVHGTGNTIYF.

J is TRBJ2-1 and V is TRBV6-6; no reliable D call. Per germline, CDR1 MNHNY and CDR2 SVGAGI (reference sequence). Trimming cost V 5 bases and J 8 bases, with 10 bases left between them. The CDR3 spans 12 residues. CDR3: CASSLSGDEQFF. In DNA form, the CDR3 reads TGTGCCAGCAGTCTCTCCGGAGATGAGCAGTTCTTC.

The rearrangement uses TRBV11-3 and TRBJ1-2; 7 nucleotides align to TRBD1. Germline V gene sequence: CDR1 SGHNT, CDR2 YENEEA. Trimming removed 0 bases from V and 6 bases from J; junction bases left unmatched: 10. This CDR3 contains 16 residues. As DNA, the CDR3 is TGTGCCAGCAGCTTAGAAGAGGGGGCGCGGATCCATGGCTACACCTTC. Amino acids: CASSLEEGARIHGYTF.

The chain employs TRBV4-1 and TRBJ1-3, with 8 bases that match TRBD1. V gave up 4 bases and J gave up 8 bases; unmatched junction bases: 10. The germline V gene has CDR1 MGHRA and CDR2 YSYEKL. The CDR3 loop spans 15 amino acids. The CDR3 nucleotides read TGCGCCAGCAGCCCAGGACAGGGTGAGACTTACACCATATATTTT. Amino acid sequence: CASSPGQGETYTIYF.

This clone was counted once. V is TRBV5-1 and J is TRBJ1-2; 12 positions agree with TRBD1. V lost 0 bases, J lost 7 bases, and 4 bases stayed unmatched. Germline V gene lookup returns CDR1 SGHRS and CDR2 YFSETQ. This CDR3 has 15 amino acids. CDR3 bases: TGCGCCAGCAGCTTGGCGGGACAGGGGGCTGGTGGCTACACCTTC. This sequence encodes CASSLAGQGAGGYTF.

This chain joins TRBV19 and TRBJ2-2, with no clear D. Trimming took off 3 bases at V and 2 bases at J, with 13 bases between the two ends. Germline V gene lookup returns CDR1 LNHDA and CDR2 SQIVND (reference sequence). The CDR3 spans 16 residues. The CDR3 reads CASSISRQRNTGELFF. The CDR3 bases are TGTGCCAGTAGTATTTCGCGTCAGAGAAACACCGGGGAGCTGTTTTTT.

V gene TRBV7-8 combines with J gene TRBJ2-5, with D perhaps TRBD1 (5 bases). The germline V gene has CDR1 SGHVS and CDR2 FQNEAQ. Between the trimmed V and J ends, which lost 5 bases and 2 bases, there was a span of 15 bases. The CDR3 loop spans 15 amino acids. The chain's CDR3 is CASSPRRQLQETQYF. The CDR3 DNA is TGTGCCAGCAGCCCCCGACGACAGTTACAAGAGACCCAGTACTTC.

This chain connects TRBV5-4 to TRBJ2-1, with a weak D call TRBD2 (5 bases). Germline CDR1 reads SGHNT; CDR2 reads YYREEE (reference sequence). Trimming pared 4 bases from V and 9 bases from J, leaving 14 bases between. The CDR3 is 13 amino acids. In DNA, the CDR3 is TGTGCCAGCAGCCTCCCTAGCATCGGTGAGCAGTTCTTC. Translation gives CASSLPSIGEQFF.

The chain combines TRBV9 with TRBJ2-3, with unresolved D. The CDR3 is made up of 12 amino acids. CDR1 and CDR2 from the germline V gene are SGDLS and YYNGEE. The V end was cut by 4 bases, the J end by 1 base, with 4 bases between. CDR3 sequence: CASSKRTDTQYF. Written as DNA, the CDR3 is TGTGCCAGCAGCAAGCGCACAGATACGCAGTATTTT.

The chain employs TRBV25-1 and TRBJ1-1, with TRBD1 matching 8 bases. Per the germline V gene, CDR1 is MGHDK and CDR2 is SYGVNS. This CDR3 comprises 12 residues. Trimming at V came to 5 bases and at J to 10 bases, leaving 6 bases not matched to a gene. In nucleotides, the CDR3 is TGTGCCAGCAGTCCCGGGACAGGTATAGCTTTCTTT. It encodes CASSPGTGIAFF. Using reference TRBV25-1 and TRBJ1-1 for the parts outside the CDR3, the full variable domain is EADIYQTPRYLVIGTGKKITLECSQTMGHDKMYWYQQDPGMELHLIHYSYGVNSTEKGDLSSESTVSRIRTEHFPLTLESARPSHTSQYLCASSPGTGIAFFGQGTRLTVV.

The V and J genes are TRBV18 and TRBJ2-1; 12 nucleotides line up with TRBD2. CDR1 and CDR2 from the germline V gene are KGHSH and LQKENI. Germline trimming cut 2 bases from V and 9 bases from J; bases unmatched to any gene: 8. This CDR3 is built from 16 residues. The DNA for the CDR3 is TGTGCCAGCTCACCATCGACTAGCGGGAGTTTTACTGAGCAGTTCTTC. It translates to CASSPSTSGSFTEQFF.

V usage is TRBV9 and J usage is TRBJ2-5; 12 bases are shared with TRBD2. This CDR3 spans 16 amino acids. Germline CDR1 is SGDLS and CDR2 is YYNGEE. The V gene end was trimmed by 0 bases and the J gene end by 1 base; junction bases not matched to a gene: 1. The CDR3 sequence: CASSVGGLAGQETQYF. CDR3 coding DNA: TGTGCCAGCAGCGTAGGGGGACTAGCGGGCCAAGAGACCCAGTACTTC.

This chain joins TRBV29-1 and TRBJ1-2; 7 nucleotides align to TRBD1. Germline CDR1 reads SQVTM; CDR2 reads ANQGSEA. The V segment lost 7 bases and the J segment 0 bases; nucleotides outside the gene matches: 2. The CDR3 extends over 12 amino acids. The CDR3 DNA sequence: TGCAGCGACGGACAGGCTAACTATGGCTACACCTTC. Protein sequence: CSDGQANYGYTF.

The rearrangement links TRBV28 to TRBJ1-1; 7 bases agree with TRBD1. This CDR3 region has 17 residues. Germline V lookup: CDR1 MDHEN, CDR2 SYDVKM. V trimming: 4 bases; J trimming: 0 bases; junction bases outside the gene matches: 11. The DNA of the CDR3 is TGTGCCAGCAGTTCTCCATCCGGGACAGCTATGAACACTGAAGCTTTCTTT. This translates into CASSSPSGTAMNTEAFF. Full variable domain (rest looked up from reference TRBV28 and TRBJ1-1): DVKVTQSSRYLVKRTGEKVFLECVQDMDHENMFWYRQDPGLGLRLIYFSYDVKMKEKGDIPEGYSVSREKKERFSLILESASTNQTSMYLCASSSPSGTAMNTEAFFGQGTRLTVV.

This chain uses TRBV6-1 with TRBJ1-1; the D gene is possibly TRBD1 (5 bases). The CDR3 is made up of 14 amino acids. Trimming pared 5 bases from V and 1 base from J, leaving 11 bases between. CDR1 and CDR2 (germline): MNHNS, SASEGT. The chain's CDR3 is CASSTQASNTEAFF. CDR3 DNA sequence: TGTGCCAGCAGTACACAGGCCTCGAACACTGAAGCTTTCTTT.

J is TRBJ1-1 and V is TRBV19, with 9 bases aligning to TRBD1. The CDR3 length is 14 residues. Per the germline V gene, CDR1 is LNHDA and CDR2 is SQIVND (reference sequence). The CDR3 reads CATLPGTGWTEAFF. In DNA, the CDR3 is TGTGCTACTTTGCCCGGGACAGGGTGGACTGAAGCTTTCTTT. The variable domain in full, completed from reference TRBV19 and TRBJ1-1, reads DGGITQSPKYLFRKEGQNVTLSCEQNLNHDAMYWYRQDPGQGLRLIYYSQIVNDFQKGDIAEGYSVSREKKESFPLTVTSAQKNPTAFYLCATLPGTGWTEAFFGQGTRLTVV.

V usage is TRBV9 and J usage is TRBJ2-7, with TRBD2 identical over 9 bases. The V gene end was trimmed by 1 base and the J gene end by 4 bases; junction bases not matched to a gene: 3. The germline gives CDR1 SGDLS, CDR2 YYNGEE. The CDR3 covers 14 residues. As DNA, the CDR3 is TGTGCCAGCAGCGTAAATAGCGGGAGTTACGAGCAGTACTTC. The encoded protein is CASSVNSGSYEQYF.